A single sample gave rise to the 26 T cell receptor beta chains below, sequenced in a study of T cell repertoires in cytomegalovirus infection. TCRdb independently ran MiXCR on the reads; one entry per CDR3 protein. There are around 450,000 distinct CDR3 sequences in the sample; about 33% occur only once, and roughly 15% lies in the top ten. Sample: PBMCs. These receptors originate from a human donor in good health (CMV status not recorded). Some clones in this sample may be carry-over from other donors' samples.

This clonotype has only a few counts. This sequence joins TRBV6-6 and TRBJ2-7; possibly TRBD1 for D (5 bases). Germline-derived CDR1 and CDR2 are MNHNY and SVGAGI (reference sequence). The CDR3 is made up of 15 amino acids. Trimming removed 0 bases from V and 0 bases from J, with 9 bases in between. CDR3 coding DNA: TGTGCCAGCAGTTACTCGCCGGACATCTCCTACGAGCAGTACTTC. Encoded protein: CASSYSPDISYEQYF.

This clonotype was seen many times. The chain recombines TRBV20-1 with TRBJ2-5, with D perhaps matching TRBD2 (6 bases). V was clipped by 4 bases and J by 1 base, with 10 bases between them. This CDR3 is built from 13 residues. The germline V gene encodes CDR1 DFQATT and CDR2 SNEGSKA (reference sequence). CDR3 in DNA: TGCAGTGCTATGGGCGGGGTCCAAGAGACCCAGTACTTC. Amino acids: CSAMGGVQETQYF.

The rearrangement uses TRBV6-2 or TRBV6-3 and TRBJ2-5; D is possibly TRBD1 (6 bases). Trimming took off 0 bases at V and 1 base at J, with 6 bases between the two ends. The CDR3 totals 14 residues. Germline V lookup: CDR1 MNHEY, CDR2 SVGEGT. The chain's CDR3 is CASSYSDSQETQYF. The CDR3 DNA reads TGTGCCAGCAGTTACTCGGACAGCCAAGAGACCCAGTACTTC.

This clonotype has only one observation. The chain combines TRBV4-2 with TRBJ2-7, with TRBD2 matching over 9 bases. The germline CDR1 and CDR2 sequences are LGHNA and YNFKEQ. The V and J ends lost 4 bases and 2 bases, in that order; junction bases with no gene match: 6. This CDR3 comprises 15 residues. CDR3 region: CASSLGTSSAYEQYF. The CDR3 DNA is TGTGCCAGCAGCCTCGGGACTAGCAGTGCCTACGAGCAGTACTTC.

This clonotype was picked up many times. CDR3 loop: CASSPGRTANEKLFF. In DNA, the CDR3 is TGTGCCAGCAGCCCTGGCCGGACAGCGAATGAAAAACTGTTTTTT. V usage is TRBV7-9 and J usage is TRBJ1-4; D may be TRBD1 (6 bases). Germline CDR1 reads SEHNR; CDR2 reads FQNEAQ (reference sequence). The CDR3 covers 15 residues. Trimming cost V 5 bases and J 5 bases, with 15 bases left between them.

V and J are TRBV6-5 and TRBJ2-7; 8 bases agree with TRBD1. In germline, CDR1 is MNHEY, CDR2 SVGAGI. V shed 1 base and J 4 bases; nucleotides not matched to a gene: 6. CDR3 size: 15 residues. This CDR3 is CASSYFSTGAYEQYF. The CDR3 DNA sequence: TGTGCCAGCAGTTACTTCTCGACAGGGGCGTACGAGCAGTACTTC.

Ten or more counts support this clonotype. V and J are TRBV7-6 and TRBJ2-2, with 7 bases matching TRBD2. V shed 6 bases and J 0 bases; nucleotides not matched to a gene: 7. The germline V gene encodes CDR1 SGHVS and CDR2 FNYEAQ. The CDR3 is made up of 16 amino acids. The CDR3 sequence: CASSYAGVANTGELFF. CDR3 nucleotides: TGTGCCAGCAGTTATGCGGGGGTAGCGAACACCGGGGAGCTGTTTTTT.

The table lists this clonotype with many counts. This chain links TRBV12-3 or TRBV12-4 with TRBJ1-1; D is uncertain. V lost 5 bases and J lost 4, with 14 bases in between. CDR3 length: 14 residues. CDR3 coding DNA: TGTGCCAGCAGTGTTCACGGGAGGGTCACTGAAGCTTTCTTT. It encodes CASSVHGRVTEAFF.

The chain carries TRBV11-2 and TRBJ2-3; D is undetermined. The V and J ends lost 1 base and 8 bases respectively, with 10 bases between them. The length of the CDR3 is 13 residues. Germline CDR1 and CDR2: SGHAT and FQNNGV. CDR3 protein: CASSLGLDGTQYF. Here the CDR3 DNA reads TGTGCCAGCAGCTTAGGCCTGGACGGTACGCAGTATTTT.

On this clonotype: Because the CDR3 is missing its conserved closing phenylalanine or tryptophan, this is likely a read error. The chain has TRBV7-9 and TRBJ2-4; D is unclear. Trimming took 5 bases from V and 1 from J, leaving 9 bases between them. CDR3 size: 14 residues. Germline V gene sequence: CDR1 SEHNR, CDR2 FQNEAQ (reference sequence). The CDR3 is CASSPNTAKNIQYL. DNA of the CDR3: TGTGCCAGCAGCCCAAACACCGCCAAAAACATTCAGTACTTA.

This clonotype was picked up many times. The chain has TRBV4-1 and TRBJ2-1; a possible D gene is TRBD1 (5 bases). V lost 2 bases and J lost 0, with 11 bases in between. The CDR3 spans 16 residues. Germline V lookup: CDR1 MGHRA, CDR2 YSYEKL. The DNA of the CDR3 is TGCGCCAGCAGCCAATTGGACATCTTCTCCTACAATGAGCAGTTCTTC. This encodes CASSQLDIFSYNEQFF.

There are a few counts of this clonotype. The chain links TRBV5-6 to TRBJ2-7, with unresolved D. Germline values: CDR1 SGHDT, CDR2 YYEEEE. The CDR3 runs 16 residues. With 0 bases removed from V and 0 bases from J, the gap between germline ends came to 13 bases. CDR3 nucleotide sequence: TGTGCCAGCAGCTTGGCCAATATGGCAAGCTCCTACGAGCAGTACTTC. This gives the protein CASSLANMASSYEQYF.

Of note for this clonotype: The conserved phenylalanine or tryptophan normally closing the CDR3 is absent here, so this likely arose from a read error. Because the CDR3's place on the DNA is in doubt, the DNA is left out and the CDR3 is given as listed by TCRdb. This rearrangement joins TRBV5-6 to TRBJ1-5. CDR1 is SGHDT, CDR2 YYEEEE, per germline. The length of the CDR3 is 15 amino acids, counting both ends. The CDR3 is CASSSGGLGNQPHHC.

The chain uses TRBV12-3 or TRBV12-4 and TRBJ2-1, with D perhaps TRBD1 (5 bases). Trimming cost V 6 bases and J 4 bases, with 10 bases left between them. CDR3 length: 13 amino acids. Written as DNA, the CDR3 is TGTGCCAGCAGCCCTGACAGATACAATGAGCAGTTCTTC. Encoded protein: CASSPDRYNEQFF.

Comments on this clonotype: The junction differs from germline at one of its ends, possibly a read error. The chain carries TRBV6-2 or TRBV6-3 and TRBJ1-1; 8 nucleotides agree with TRBD1. Per the germline V gene, CDR1 is MNHEY and CDR2 is SVGEGT. The CDR3 length is 15 residues. DNA for the CDR3: TGTGCCAGCGGTTACTCAGGACAGGGCCGGACTGAAGCTTTCTTT. Protein: CASGYSGQGRTEAFF.

The chain carries TRBV10-3 and TRBJ2-1; the D is unclear. CDR1 ENHRY and CDR2 SYGVKD come from the germline V gene. The CDR3 covers 14 residues. V dropped 8 bases and J dropped 9 bases, with 20 bases sitting between them. The CDR3 region is CAILGPALGGEQFF. CDR3 in DNA: TGTGCCATCCTAGGCCCTGCCCTAGGCGGTGAGCAGTTCTTC.

A word on this clonotype: The CDR3 end shows no conserved phenylalanine or tryptophan, and so a read error is likely. The chain recombines TRBV6-8 with TRBJ2-5, with TRBD1 identical over 7 bases. CDR3 size: 16 residues. Trimming removed 5 bases from V and 1 base from J; junction bases left unmatched: 10. From germline, CDR1 is MNHGY and CDR2 SAAAGT. CDR3 region: CASSQKPGTAQETQYL. The CDR3, as DNA: TGTGCCAGCAGTCAGAAACCGGGGACAGCCCAAGAGACCCAGTACTTA.

The chain has TRBV5-1 and TRBJ2-5; TRBD2 might be the D (5 bases). Per germline, CDR1 SGHRS and CDR2 YFSETQ. V was clipped by 3 bases and J by 2 bases, with 11 bases between them. The CDR3 spans 14 residues. The CDR3 loop is CASSSLGAQETQYF. CDR3 coding DNA: TGCGCCAGCAGCTCCCTGGGAGCACAAGAGACCCAGTACTTC. Full variable domain (remainder filled in from reference TRBV5-1 and TRBJ2-5): KAGVTQTPRYLIKTRGQQVTLSCSPISGHRSVSWYQQTPGQGLQFLFEYFSETQRNKGNFPGRFSGRQFSNSRSEMNVSTLELGDSALYLCASSSLGAQETQYFGPGTRLLVL.

This clonotype came up many times. The chain recombines TRBV7-6 with TRBJ1-2; no definite D call. The CDR3 extends over 13 amino acids. The ends were cut back, 6 bases at V and 4 bases at J, with 12 bases in the middle. CDR1 SGHVS and CDR2 FNYEAQ come from the germline V gene. The chain's CDR3 is CASRAEKVYGYTF. The CDR3 bases are TGTGCCAGCAGGGCCGAGAAGGTCTATGGCTACACCTTC.

The table lists this clonotype with a few counts. The rearrangement uses TRBV2 and TRBJ1-2; D ambiguous. The CDR3 has 13 residues. CDR1 SNHLY and CDR2 FYNNEI come from the germline V gene. The V gene lost 6 bases and the J gene lost 8 bases, with 16 bases spanning the gap. The CDR3 DNA reads TGTGCCAGCAGAGTAGCGGCTACGTGGGGCTACACCTTC. Its protein product is CASRVAATWGYTF.

There are a few counts of this clonotype. V usage is TRBV7-8 and J usage is TRBJ2-7; perhaps TRBD1 as D (5 bases). V lost 1 base and J lost 2, with 18 bases in between. Per the germline V gene, CDR1 is SGHVS and CDR2 is FQNEAQ. This CDR3 spans 17 amino acids. CDR3 DNA: TGTGCCAGCAGCTTAGGCGGCAGGGAATCGTGGCCCTACGAGCAGTACTTC. Protein: CASSLGGRESWPYEQYF.

This clonotype was seen only a few times. V and J are TRBV6-2 or TRBV6-3 and TRBJ2-4; 7 positions agree with TRBD2. The CDR3 loop spans 17 amino acids. CDR1 is MNHEY, CDR2 SVGEGT, per germline. V lost 2 bases and J lost 2; bases outside the gene matches: 9. DNA of the CDR3: TGTGCCAGCAGTTACGTACCTGCGGGGGACCCCAAAAACATTCAGTACTTC. It codes for CASSYVPAGDPKNIQYF.

The chain combines TRBV10-3 with TRBJ1-2; weak D call: TRBD1 (6 bases). V gave up 3 bases and J gave up 8 bases, with 19 bases separating them. This CDR3 spans 15 amino acids. Germline-derived CDR1 and CDR2 are ENHRY and SYGVKD. CDR3 protein: CAISEPGGLAVGYTF. As DNA, the CDR3 is TGTGCCATCAGTGAACCGGGGGGCTTAGCGGTCGGCTACACCTTC.

This clonotype was observed a handful of times. The CDR3 reads CASSGGGSGNQPQHF. CDR3 coding DNA: TGTGCCAGCAGCGGTGGGGGCTCTGGCAATCAGCCCCAGCATTTT. The chain links TRBV9 to TRBJ1-5, with D perhaps TRBD1 (6 bases). CDR1 and CDR2 (germline): SGDLS, YYNGEE. Trimming cost V 3 bases and J 2 bases, with 12 bases left between them. The CDR3 consists of 15 residues.

The chain employs TRBV15 and TRBJ2-1; no clear D. Trimming removed 1 base from V and 4 bases from J, with 17 bases in between. The length of the CDR3 is 17 residues. Germline V gives CDR1 LNHNV, CDR2 YYDKDF (reference sequence). CDR3: CATSRVVDNLLYNEQFF. CDR3 nucleotides: TGTGCCACCAGCAGAGTCGTCGATAACCTACTTTACAATGAGCAGTTCTTC.

Comment on this clonotype: A much larger clone lies a single base off, so this may be a read error. V and J are TRBV7-2 and TRBJ2-5, with D perhaps matching TRBD1 or TRBD2 (6 bases each). Germline loops: CDR1 SGHTA, CDR2 FQGNSA. The CDR3 is made up of 15 amino acids. The CDR3 loop reads CACSLGGKTKETQYF. The CDR3 DNA follows: TGTGCCTGCAGCTTAGGGGGGAAGACGAAGGAGACCCAGTACTTC. The whole variable domain, filled in from reference TRBV7-2 and TRBJ2-5, reads GAGVSQSPSNKVTEKGKDVELRCDPISGHTALYWYRQSLGQGLEFLIYFQGNSAPDKSGLPSDRFSAERTGGSVSTLTIQRTQQEDSAVYLCACSLGGKTKETQYFGPGTRLLVL.